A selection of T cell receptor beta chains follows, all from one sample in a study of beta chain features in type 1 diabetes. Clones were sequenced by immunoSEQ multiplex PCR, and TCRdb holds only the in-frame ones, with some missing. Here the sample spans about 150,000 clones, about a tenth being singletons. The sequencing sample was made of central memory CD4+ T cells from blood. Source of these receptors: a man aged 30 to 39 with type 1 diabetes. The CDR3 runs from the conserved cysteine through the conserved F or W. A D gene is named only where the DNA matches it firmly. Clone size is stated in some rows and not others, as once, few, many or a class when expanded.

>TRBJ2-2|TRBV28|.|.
CASSELSKNTGELFF
TGTGCCAGCAGTGAGTTGAGCAAGAACACCGGGGAGCTGTTTTTT
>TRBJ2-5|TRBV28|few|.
CASSLGGAGETQYF
TGTGCCAGCAGTTTAGGGGGGGCGGGGGAGACCCAGTACTTC
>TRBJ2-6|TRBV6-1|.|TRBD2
CASTTSGRNVLTF
TGTGCCAGCACTACTAGCGGTCGCAACGTCCTGACTTTC
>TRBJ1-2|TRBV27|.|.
CASSLSRTGNYGYTF
TGTGCCAGCAGTTTATCACGGACGGGGAACTATGGCTACACCTTC
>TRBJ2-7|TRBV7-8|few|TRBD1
CASSPQGQASYEQYF
TGTGCCAGCAGCCCCCAGGGACAGGCCTCCTACGAGCAGTACTTC
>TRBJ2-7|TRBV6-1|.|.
CASSEILQGNYEQYF
TGTGCCAGCAGTGAGATATTACAGGGAAACTACGAGCAGTACTTC
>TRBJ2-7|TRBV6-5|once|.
CASRQEGYEQYF
TGTGCCAGCAGACAGGAGGGCTACGAGCAGTACTTC
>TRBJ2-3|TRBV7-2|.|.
CASSPGPLQYF
TGTGCCAGCAGCCCCGGTCCCTTGCAGTATTTT
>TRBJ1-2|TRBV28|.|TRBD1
CASRVGQGYGYTF
TGTGCCAGCAGAGTCGGACAGGGCTATGGCTACACCTTC
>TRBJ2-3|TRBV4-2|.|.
CASSQEGRPSTDTQYF
TGTGCCAGCAGCCAAGAGGGCAGGCCTAGCACAGATACGCAGTATTTT
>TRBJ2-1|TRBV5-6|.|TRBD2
CASSFTSVYNEQFF
TGTGCCAGCAGCTTTACTAGCGTCTACAATGAGCAGTTCTTC
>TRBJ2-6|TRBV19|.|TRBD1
CASRPGQASSGANVLTF
TGTGCCAGTAGACCGGGACAGGCAAGCTCTGGGGCCAACGTCCTGACTTTC
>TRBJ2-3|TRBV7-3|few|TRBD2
CASSEDSGSGTDTQYF
TGTGCCAGCAGCGAAGATAGCGGGAGTGGGACAGATACGCAGTATTTT
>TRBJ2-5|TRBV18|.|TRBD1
CASSPMTGPETQYF
TGTGCCAGCTCACCCATGACAGGGCCGGAGACCCAGTACTTC
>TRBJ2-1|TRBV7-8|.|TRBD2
CASTLLTSGIGEQFF
TGTGCCAGCACCTTACTCACTAGCGGGATCGGTGAGCAGTTCTTC
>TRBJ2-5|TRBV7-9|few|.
CASSLAGKETQYF
TGTGCCAGCAGCCTTGCAGGGAAAGAGACCCAGTACTTC
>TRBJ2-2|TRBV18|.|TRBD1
CASSPSGGVTGELFF
TGTGCCAGCTCACCATCAGGGGGTGTGACCGGGGAGCTGTTTTTT
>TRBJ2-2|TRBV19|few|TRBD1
CASSLGQVNTGELFF
TGTGCCAGTAGCCTGGGACAGGTGAACACCGGGGAGCTGTTTTTT
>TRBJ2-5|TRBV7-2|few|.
CASSLGGTAETQYF
TGTGCCAGCAGCTTAGGGGGCACGGCGGAGACCCAGTACTTC
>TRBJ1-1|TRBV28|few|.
CASSLIHEAFF
TGTGCCAGCAGTTTAATTCATGAAGCTTTCTTT
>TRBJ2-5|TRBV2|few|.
CASRVGGEGTQYF
TGTGCCAGCAGGGTCGGGGGAGAGGGGACCCAGTACTTC
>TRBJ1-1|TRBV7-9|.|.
CASTRTEEAFF
TGTGCCAGCACCCGTACAGAGGAAGCTTTCTTT
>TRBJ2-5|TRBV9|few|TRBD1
CASSVGTGAETQYF
TGTGCCAGCAGCGTAGGGACAGGGGCAGAGACCCAGTACTTC
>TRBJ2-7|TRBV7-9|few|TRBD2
CASSQGLAGGLVPSYEQYF
TGTGCCAGCAGTCAGGGACTAGCGGGAGGGCTAGTCCCCTCCTACGAGCAGTACTTC
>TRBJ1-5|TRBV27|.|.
CASSLSQNSNQPQHF
TGTGCCAGCAGTTTATCCCAGAACAGCAATCAGCCCCAGCATTTT
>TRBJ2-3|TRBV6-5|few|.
CASRVRETQYF
TGTGCCAGCCGGGTACGGGAAACGCAGTATTTT
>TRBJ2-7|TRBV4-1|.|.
CASRSVSSYEQYF
TGCGCCAGCAGGAGTGTAAGCTCCTACGAGCAGTACTTC
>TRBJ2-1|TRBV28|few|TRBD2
CASIAPGREGQGEQFF
TGTGCCAGCATCGCGCCGGGGCGGGAGGGCCAGGGTGAGCAGTTCTTC
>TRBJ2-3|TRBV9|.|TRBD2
CASSVAGLAGGADTQYF
TGTGCCAGCAGCGTAGCCGGACTAGCGGGAGGAGCAGATACGCAGTATTTT
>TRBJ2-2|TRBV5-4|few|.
CASSPGLTNTGELFF
TGTGCCAGCAGCCCGGGACTGACGAACACCGGGGAGCTGTTTTTT
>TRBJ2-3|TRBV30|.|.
CAWKKSGTDTQYF
TGTGCCTGGAAGAAGAGCGGCACAGATACGCAGTATTTT
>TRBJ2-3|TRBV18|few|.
CASSPPGYTDTQYF
TGTGCCAGCTCACCCCCGGGGTACACAGATACGCAGTATTTT
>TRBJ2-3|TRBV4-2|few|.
CASSQSVSGSSTDTQYF
TGTGCCAGCAGCCAATCGGTCAGCGGGTCTAGCACAGATACGCAGTATTTT
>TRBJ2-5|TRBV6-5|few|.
CASSQDVKMETQYF
TGTGCCAGCAGCCAGGATGTTAAGATGGAGACCCAGTACTTC
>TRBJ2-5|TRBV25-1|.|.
CASGTGMRTQYF
TGTGCCAGTGGTACAGGGATGCGGACCCAGTACTTC
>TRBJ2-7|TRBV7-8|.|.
CASSLARISYEQYF
TGTGCCAGCAGCTTAGCGAGGATCTCCTACGAGCAGTACTTC
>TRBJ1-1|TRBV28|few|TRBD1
CASRLTGSSTEAFF
TGTGCCAGCAGGTTGACAGGGTCGAGCACTGAAGCTTTCTTT
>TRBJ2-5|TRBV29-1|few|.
CSVDKQGARETQYF
TGCAGCGTTGATAAACAGGGTGCGAGGGAGACCCAGTACTTC
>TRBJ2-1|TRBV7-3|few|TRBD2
CASSSAKGSGRRNEQFF
TGTGCCAGCAGCTCCGCTAAAGGTAGCGGGAGGCGGAATGAGCAGTTCTTC
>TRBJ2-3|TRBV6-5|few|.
CASSWASGTGDTQYF
TGTGCCAGCAGTTGGGCTAGCGGGACAGGAGATACGCAGTATTTT
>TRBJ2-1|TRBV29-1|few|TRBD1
CSVDIGTVASNEQFF
TGCAGCGTTGATATTGGGACAGTGGCGAGCAATGAGCAGTTCTTC
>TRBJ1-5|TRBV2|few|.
CASSGLGENQPQHF
TGTGCCAGCAGTGGACTAGGGGAAAATCAGCCCCAGCATTTT
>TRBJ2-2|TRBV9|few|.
CASSGQLAGELFF
TGTGCCAGCAGCGGCCAGTTGGCCGGGGAGCTGTTTTTT
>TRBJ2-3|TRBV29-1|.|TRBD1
CSVDWDRGTDTQYF
TGCAGCGTTGATTGGGACAGGGGCACAGATACGCAGTATTTT
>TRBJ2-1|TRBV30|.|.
CAWSASVLEQFF
TGTGCCTGGAGTGCCAGCGTCCTTGAGCAGTTCTTC
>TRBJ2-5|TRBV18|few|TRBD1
CASSPGTAGETQYF
TGTGCCAGCTCACCAGGGACAGCTGGGGAGACCCAGTACTTC
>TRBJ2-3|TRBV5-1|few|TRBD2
CASSLERDGASDTQYF
TGCGCCAGCAGCTTGGAGCGGGACGGGGCGTCAGATACGCAGTATTTT
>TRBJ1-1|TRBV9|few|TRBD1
CASGPTGQLNTEAFF
TGTGCCAGCGGTCCTACGGGACAGCTGAACACTGAAGCTTTCTTT
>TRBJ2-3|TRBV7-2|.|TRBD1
CASSPRDRYTDTQYF
TGTGCCAGCAGTCCCCGGGACAGATACACAGATACGCAGTATTTT
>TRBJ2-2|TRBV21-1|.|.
CASSPKQEGLAGGHNTGELFF
TGTGCCAGCAGCCCCAAGCAAGAAGGGCTAGCGGGAGGTCATAACACCGGGGAGCTGTTTTTT
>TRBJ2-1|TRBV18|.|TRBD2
CASSPNVVAGFNQFF
TGTGCCAGCTCCCCTAATGTGGTAGCGGGATTTAATCAGTTCTTC
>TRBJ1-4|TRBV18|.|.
CASSPRGIEEKLFF
TGTGCCAGCTCACCTAGGGGGATTGAAGAAAAACTGTTTTTT
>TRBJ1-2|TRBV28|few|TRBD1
CASSRQGAGSDGYTF
TGTGCCAGCAGTCGACAGGGGGCAGGGTCGGATGGCTACACCTTC
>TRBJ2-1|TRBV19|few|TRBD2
CASSIELAGEQFF
TGTGCCAGTAGTATAGAACTAGCGGGAGAGCAGTTCTTC
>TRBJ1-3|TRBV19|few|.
CASTVDLRGSGNTIYF
TGTGCCAGTACCGTTGACCTACGCGGCTCTGGAAACACCATATATTTT
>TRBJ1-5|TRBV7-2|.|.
CASSILAGGSQPQHF
TGTGCCAGCAGCATTCTAGCGGGTGGGAGTCAGCCCCAGCATTTT
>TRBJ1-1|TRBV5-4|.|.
CASSPLAGRSTEAFF
TGTGCCAGCAGCCCTCTAGCAGGGAGGAGCACTGAAGCTTTCTTT